This TCR beta chain was profiled in a study of post-analysis software for immune sequencing data. Whole-study context: Secondary progressive, relapsing-remitting and progressive-relapsing multiple sclerosis were among the included disease courses. Overall study findings and caveats: Under the F measure, samples that were prepared in one batch clustered strongly together. TRBV5-6, TRBV5-1 and TRBV20-1 belonged to a set of a handful of TRBV segments that were more frequent in patients than controls. Normalized Chao1 diversity in multiple sclerosis patients fell significantly below that of controls.

As for this clonotype: The target antigen is unknown.

Prepared libraries of TCR beta cDNA carried unique molecular identifiers. TCRdb reprocessed the PCR reads via MiXCR and lists one record per CDR3 protein. The sample includes around 710,000 distinct CDR3 sequences, around 46% of them seen just once. Germline values: CDR1 DFQATT, CDR2 SNEGSKA (reference sequence). The V gene lost 3 bases and the J gene lost 6 bases, with 21 bases spanning the gap. The CDR3 is 15 amino acids. This rearrangement joins TRBV20-1 to TRBJ2-7, with a weak D call TRBD1 (7 bases). The source is a girl between 10 and 17 years old with multiple sclerosis. The sequenced sample consisted of blood. The CDR3 DNA follows: TGCAGTGCTAGTTTGTTAGGGGGCAAGGGGGGCGAGCAGTACTTC. It is translated as CSASLLGGKGGEQYF.